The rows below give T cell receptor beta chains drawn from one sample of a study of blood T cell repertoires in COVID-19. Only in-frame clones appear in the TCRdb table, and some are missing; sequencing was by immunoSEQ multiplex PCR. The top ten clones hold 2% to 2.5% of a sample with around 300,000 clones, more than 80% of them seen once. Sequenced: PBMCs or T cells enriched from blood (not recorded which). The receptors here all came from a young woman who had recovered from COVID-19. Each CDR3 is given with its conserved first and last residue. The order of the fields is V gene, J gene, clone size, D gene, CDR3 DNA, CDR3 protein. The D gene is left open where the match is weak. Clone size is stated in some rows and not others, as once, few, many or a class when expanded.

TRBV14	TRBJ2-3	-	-	TGTGCCAGCAGCCAAGATCTAGGGGTGACAGATACGCAGTATTTT	CASSQDLGVTDTQYF
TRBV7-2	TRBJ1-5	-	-	TGTGCCAGCAGCTTACACGGGGGAGGGCAGCCCCAGCATTTT	CASSLHGGGQPQHF
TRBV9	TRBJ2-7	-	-	TGTGCCAGCAGCCGGACAGAGACCTACGAGCAGTACTTC	CASSRTETYEQYF
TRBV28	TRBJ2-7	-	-	TGTGCCAGCACCCGCGGGGGGCCAGGGGGGGAGCAGTACTTC	CASTRGGPGGEQYF
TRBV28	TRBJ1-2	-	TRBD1	TGTGCCAGCAGTATTAGGACAGGGTATGGCTACACCTTC	CASSIRTGYGYTF
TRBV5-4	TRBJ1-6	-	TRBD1	TGTGCCAGCAGCTCGGGACAGTCAACCTATAATTCACCCCTCCACTTT	CASSSGQSTYNSPLHF
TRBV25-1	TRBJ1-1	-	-	TGTGCCAGCAGTGAGGACAGTCATCGAGCTTTCTTT	CASSEDSHRAFF
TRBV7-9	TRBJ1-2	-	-	TGTGCCAGCAGCGGACAGTTTCCTAACTATGGCTACACCTTC	CASSGQFPNYGYTF
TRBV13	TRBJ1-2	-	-	TGTGCCAGCAGCGTATCGGGGGGGACCCCGGTAAACACCTTC	CASSVSGGTPVNTF
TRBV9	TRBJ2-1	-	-	TGTGCCAGCAGCGTAATCTCGGGACACGTCGAAAGGGGTGAGCAGTTCTTC	CASSVISGHVERGEQFF
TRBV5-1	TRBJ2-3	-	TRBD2	TGCGCCAGCAGCCCCGGGACTAGCTGGGCAGATACGCAGTATTTT	CASSPGTSWADTQYF
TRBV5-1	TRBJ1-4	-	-	TGCGCCAGCAGCTCAGGTGCAACTAATGAAAAACTGTTTTTT	CASSSGATNEKLFF
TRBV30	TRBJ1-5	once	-	TGTGCCTGGAGTCATTACAGTCTCAATCAGCCCCAGCATTTT	CAWSHYSLNQPQHF
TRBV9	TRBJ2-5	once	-	TGTGCCAGCAGCGCCGGGACGGCGCGGCGGGGAGAGACCCAGTACTTC	CASSAGTARRGETQYF
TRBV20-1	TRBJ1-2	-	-	TGCAGTGCTAGACACATTGGCTACACCTTC	CSARHIGYTF
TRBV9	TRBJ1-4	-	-	TGTGCCAGCAGCGTAGGAGAGGTCCCTAATGAAAAACTGTTTTTT	CASSVGEVPNEKLFF
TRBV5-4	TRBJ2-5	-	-	TGTGCCAGCAGCTCCTGGAACAGGGAAGAGACCCAGTACTTC	CASSSWNREETQYF
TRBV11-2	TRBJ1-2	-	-	TGTGCCAGCAGCTTAGCCAGGACACCGGAGATCTATGGCTACACCTTC	CASSLARTPEIYGYTF
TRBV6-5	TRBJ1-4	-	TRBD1	TGTGCCAGCAGCCCGACAGGGGGGATAGACGAAAAACTGTTTTTT	CASSPTGGIDEKLFF
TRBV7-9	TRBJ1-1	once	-	TGTGCCAGCAGCCACGACCGACTCTTGAACACTGAAGCTTTCTTT	CASSHDRLLNTEAFF
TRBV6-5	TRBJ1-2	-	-	TGTGCCAGCAGTCGGGGGGATGGCTACACCTTC	CASSRGDGYTF
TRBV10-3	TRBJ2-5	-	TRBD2	TGTGCCATCAGTGGAGCGGGGGGGCAGGAGACCCAGTACTTC	CAISGAGGQETQYF
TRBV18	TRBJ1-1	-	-	TGTGCCAGCTCACCCAATGCCGGGACACAGGATGAAGCTTTCTTT	CASSPNAGTQDEAFF
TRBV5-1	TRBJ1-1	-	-	TGCGCCAGCAGCGAGGACACTGTGAACACTGAAGCTTTCTTT	CASSEDTVNTEAFF
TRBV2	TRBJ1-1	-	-	TGTGCCAGCAGTGAAGCAGGGGTCGGGAACACTGAAGCTTTCTTT	CASSEAGVGNTEAFF
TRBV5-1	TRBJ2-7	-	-	TGCGCCAGCAGCTTGGTTACAGGGACCTACGAGCAGTACTTC	CASSLVTGTYEQYF
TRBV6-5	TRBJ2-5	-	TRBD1	TGTGCCAGCAGCCTCTCGACAGGGGACGGGGAGACCCAGTACTTC	CASSLSTGDGETQYF
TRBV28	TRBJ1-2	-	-	TGTGCCAGCAGTTTTATCCTACAGGATGGCTACACCTTC	CASSFILQDGYTF
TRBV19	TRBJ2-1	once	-	TGTGCCAGTAGTATGTCCGGGACACCGTACAATGAGCAGTTCTTC	CASSMSGTPYNEQFF
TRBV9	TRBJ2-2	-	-	TGTGCCAGCAGCGTACGGGCAGGGTTGGACACCGGGGAGCTGTTTTTT	CASSVRAGLDTGELFF
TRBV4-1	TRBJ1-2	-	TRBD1	TGCGCCAGCAGCCAAGAACAGGGGGCAGGTGGCTACACCTTC	CASSQEQGAGGYTF
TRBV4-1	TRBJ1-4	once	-	TGCGCCAGCAGCCAAGGGCAATCGACTAATGAAAAACTGTTTTTT	CASSQGQSTNEKLFF
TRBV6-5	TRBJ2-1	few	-	TGTGCCAGCAGGCAGGGGCCTAGCTCCTACAATGAGCAGTTCTTC	CASRQGPSSYNEQFF
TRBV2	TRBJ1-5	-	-	TGTGCCAGCAGCCAGGGATATAGCAATCAGCCCCAGCATTTT	CASSQGYSNQPQHF
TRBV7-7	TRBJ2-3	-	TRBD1	TGTGCTAGCAGCTTAGGGGGCCAGGCAGATACGCAGTATTTT	CASSLGGQADTQYF
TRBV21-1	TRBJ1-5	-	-	TGTGCCACCAAGCCCACCAGGGTTTATAGCAATCAGCCCCAGCATTTT	CATKPTRVYSNQPQHF
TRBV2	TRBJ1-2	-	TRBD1	TGTGCCAGCAGTAGTGTGTCCAGGGGGCACGATGGCTACACCTTC	CASSSVSRGHDGYTF
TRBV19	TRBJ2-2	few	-	TGTGCCAGTAGTATACGGGTTAGGCAGGGGCAGGGCACCGGGGAGCTGTTTTTT	CASSIRVRQGQGTGELFF
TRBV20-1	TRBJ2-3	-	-	TGCAGTGTCGCGGGGGCTACGCAGTATTTT	CSVAGATQYF
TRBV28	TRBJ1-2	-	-	TGTGCCAGCAGTTTCCCAGGACAGCTCTATGGCTACACCTTC	CASSFPGQLYGYTF
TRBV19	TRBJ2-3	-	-	TGTGCCAGTAACAATCACTTCGGGGGGCTCACAGATACGCAGTATTTT	CASNNHFGGLTDTQYF
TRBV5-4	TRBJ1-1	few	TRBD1	TGTGCCAGCAGCTCGGACAGGGTCACTGAAGCTTTCTTT	CASSSDRVTEAFF
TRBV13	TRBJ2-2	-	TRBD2	TGTGCCAGCAGCCCGGGACTAGCCTCCGGGGAGCTGTTTTTT	CASSPGLASGELFF
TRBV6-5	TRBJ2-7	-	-	TGTGCCAGCAGTTACCGACCGACAGGCTACGAGCAGTACTTC	CASSYRPTGYEQYF
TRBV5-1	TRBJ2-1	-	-	TGCGCCAGCAGCTATACAGGGAGCTCCTACAATGAGCAGTTCTTC	CASSYTGSSYNEQFF
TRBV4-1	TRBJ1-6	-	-	TGCGCCAGCAGCCAATCATCACAGATCAATTCACCCCTCCACTTT	CASSQSSQINSPLHF
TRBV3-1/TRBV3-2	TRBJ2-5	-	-	TGTGCCAGCAGCCAAGTTCAGTTCTCGGAGACCCAGTACTTC	CASSQVQFSETQYF
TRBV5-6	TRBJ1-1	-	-	TGTGCCAGCAGCTTATTGAACAGGGCGAACACTGAAGCTTTCTTT	CASSLLNRANTEAFF
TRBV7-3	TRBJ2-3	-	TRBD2	TGTGCCAGCAGCTCACCTAGCGGGGAAGGAGATACGCAGTATTTT	CASSSPSGEGDTQYF
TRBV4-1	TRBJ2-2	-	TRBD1	TGCGCCAGCAGCCTACGACAGGGGGCAGACACCGGGGAGCTGTTTTTT	CASSLRQGADTGELFF
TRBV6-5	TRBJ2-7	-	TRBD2	TGTGCCAGCGCATGGGAGGGCTACGAGCAGTACTTC	CASAWEGYEQYF
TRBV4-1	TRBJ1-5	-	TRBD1	TGCGCCAGCAGCCAAGACCTGGCAGGGGGAAATCAGCCCCAGCATTTT	CASSQDLAGGNQPQHF
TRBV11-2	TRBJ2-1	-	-	TGTGCCAGCAGCGCGGGGGGACAGCCCTATTACAATGAGCAGTTCTTC	CASSAGGQPYYNEQFF
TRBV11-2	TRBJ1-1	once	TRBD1	TGTGCCAGCAGCTTAGGGACAGGATTCGAACGACGCTTT	CASSLGTGFERRF
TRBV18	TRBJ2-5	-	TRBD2	TGTGCCAGCTCACCCACTAGCGGGGGAGAGACCCAGTACTTC	CASSPTSGGETQYF
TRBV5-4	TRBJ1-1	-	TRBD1	TGTGCCAGCAGCCATGACAGGGGCCAGGCTTTCTTT	CASSHDRGQAFF
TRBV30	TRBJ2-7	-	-	TGTGCCTGGAGTGCAGGGGATACCTTCCTGAACGAGCAGTACTTC	CAWSAGDTFLNEQYF